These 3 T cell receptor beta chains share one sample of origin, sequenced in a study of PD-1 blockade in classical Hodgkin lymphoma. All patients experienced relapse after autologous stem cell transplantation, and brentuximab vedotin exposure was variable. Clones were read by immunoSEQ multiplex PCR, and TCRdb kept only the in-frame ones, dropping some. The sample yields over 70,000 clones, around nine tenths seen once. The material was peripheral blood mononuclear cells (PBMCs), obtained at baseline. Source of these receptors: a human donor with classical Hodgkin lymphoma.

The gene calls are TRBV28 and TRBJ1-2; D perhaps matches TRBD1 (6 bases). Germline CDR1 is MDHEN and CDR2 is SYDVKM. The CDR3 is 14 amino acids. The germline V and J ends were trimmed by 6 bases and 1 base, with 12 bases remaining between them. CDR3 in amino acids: CASSPGTFNYGYTF. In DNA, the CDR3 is TGTGCCAGCAGCCCTGGGACATTTAACTATGGCTACACCTTC.

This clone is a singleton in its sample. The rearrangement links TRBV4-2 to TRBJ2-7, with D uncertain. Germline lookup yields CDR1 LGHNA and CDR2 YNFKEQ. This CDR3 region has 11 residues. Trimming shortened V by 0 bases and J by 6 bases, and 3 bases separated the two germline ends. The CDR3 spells CASSQDGEQYF. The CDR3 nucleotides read TGTGCCAGCAGCCAAGACGGCGAGCAGTACTTC.

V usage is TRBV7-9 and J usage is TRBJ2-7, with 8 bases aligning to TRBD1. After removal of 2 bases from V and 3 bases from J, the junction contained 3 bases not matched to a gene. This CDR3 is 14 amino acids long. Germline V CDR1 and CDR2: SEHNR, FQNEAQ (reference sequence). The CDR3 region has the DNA TGTGCCAGCAGCTTATCAGGGGGCGACTACGAGCAGTACTTC. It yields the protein CASSLSGGDYEQYF.